This TCR beta chain was identified during a study of Graves' ophthalmopathy and Graves' hyperthyroidism. This CDR3 is 13 amino acids long. Germline values: CDR1 SGHVS, CDR2 FNYEAQ. V was pared by 4 bases and J by 7 bases, with 13 bases between. Amplification of the TCR beta CDR3 regions used RNA transcripts (as template). HTBI primers were employed in first-round RT-PCR, then a second-round multiplex PCR followed. TCRdb recomputed calls from the multiplex PCR reads with MiXCR, one row per CDR3 protein. Seen here are about 39,000 distinct CDR3 sequences, approximately 50% observed once, and the top ten hold roughly 25%.

V and J are TRBV7-6 and TRBJ1-1; D gene unclear. This TCR was recovered from an adult woman with stable Graves' hyperthyroidism. The sample taken for sequencing was peripheral blood. CDR3 DNA: TGTGCCAGCAGCTCCACAACCGGACTTGAAGCTTTCTTT. Translated, it gives CASSSTTGLEAFF.